Sequencing of this TCR beta chain was carried out in a study of blood T cell repertoires in COVID-19. Turning to the study itself: Sample material is recorded as cDNA or gDNA derived from T cells, B-cell-depleted T cells, or PBMCs.

CDR1 is SGHTA, CDR2 FQGNSA, per germline. CDR3 size: 17 residues. V shed 4 bases, J shed 3 bases, and the junction held 9 bases outside the gene matches. Enrollment of patients from Seattle took place during active infection, with longitudinal follow-up. The repertoire was sequenced with immunoSEQ multiplex PCR; TCRdb's copy has only in-frame clones and lacks some. The sample yields fewer than 300,000 clones, more than 85% seen once. The TCR comes from a person under 35 with COVID-19, enrolled during active disease. Sequenced material: peripheral blood. The chain employs TRBV7-2 and TRBJ2-7, with 13 nucleotides matching TRBD2. CDR3 sequence (DNA): TGTGCCAGCAGCTCCTCGGGACTAGCGGGGTCCTTCTACGAGCAGTACTTC. Protein sequence: CASSSSGLAGSFYEQYF.